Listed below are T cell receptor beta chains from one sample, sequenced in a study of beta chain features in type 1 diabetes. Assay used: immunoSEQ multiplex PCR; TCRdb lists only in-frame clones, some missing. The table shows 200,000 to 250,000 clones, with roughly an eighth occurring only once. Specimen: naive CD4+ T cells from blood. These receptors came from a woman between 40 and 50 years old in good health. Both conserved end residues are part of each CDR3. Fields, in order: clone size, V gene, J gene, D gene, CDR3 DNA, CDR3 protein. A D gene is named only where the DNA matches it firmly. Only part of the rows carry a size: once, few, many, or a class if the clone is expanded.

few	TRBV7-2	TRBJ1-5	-	TGTGCCAGCAGCTTATATACCGGGGTTGGCAATCAGCCCCAGCATTTT	CASSLYTGVGNQPQHF
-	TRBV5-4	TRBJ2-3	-	TGTGCCAGCAGCCCGGGGGTGGCTGATACGCAGTATTTT	CASSPGVADTQYF
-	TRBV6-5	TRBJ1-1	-	TGTGCCAGCACCCGACATCGGCAGAACACTGAAGCTTTCTTT	CASTRHRQNTEAFF
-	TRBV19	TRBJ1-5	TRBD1	TGTGCCAGTAGTACGCAAACAGGGGTCTCTCAGCCCCAGCATTTT	CASSTQTGVSQPQHF
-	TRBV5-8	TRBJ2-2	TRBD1	TGTGCCAGCAGCTCCGGGACAGGGCCCGGGGAGCTGTTTTTT	CASSSGTGPGELFF
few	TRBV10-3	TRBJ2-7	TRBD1	TGTGCCATCAGAGGAGCCCAGGGACAGGGGAACTACGAGCAGTACTTC	CAIRGAQGQGNYEQYF
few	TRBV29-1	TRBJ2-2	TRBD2	TGCAGCACCGGCCGACTAGCGACCGGGGAGCTGTTTTTT	CSTGRLATGELFF
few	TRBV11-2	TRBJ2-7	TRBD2	TGTGCCAGCAGCCCTACTAGCGGGGCTGCCTACGAGCAGTACTTC	CASSPTSGAAYEQYF
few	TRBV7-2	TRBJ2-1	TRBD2	TGTGCCAGCAGCTCGCGGGGGAGCTCCTACAATGAGCAGTTCTTC	CASSSRGSSYNEQFF
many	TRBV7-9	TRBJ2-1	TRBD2	TGTGCCATTCCTAGCGGGGGGGCGTATGAGCAGTTCTTC	CAIPSGGAYEQFF
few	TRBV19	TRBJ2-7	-	TGTGCCACCCGGGATTCGTCCTACGAGCAGTACTTC	CATRDSSYEQYF
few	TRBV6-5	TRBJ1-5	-	TGTGCCAGCAGTTACCGGGTGGATCAGCCCCAGCATTTT	CASSYRVDQPQHF
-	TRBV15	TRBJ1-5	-	TGTGCCACCAGCTCTCTGGAGGTTGGTGATCAGCCCCAGCATTTT	CATSSLEVGDQPQHF
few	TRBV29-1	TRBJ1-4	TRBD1	TGCAGCGCTCTGACAGGGACAACTAATGAAAAACTGTTTTTT	CSALTGTTNEKLFF
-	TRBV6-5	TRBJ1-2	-	TGTGCCAGCGAGGGAGGTAACCCCAGGGGCTACACCTTC	CASEGGNPRGYTF
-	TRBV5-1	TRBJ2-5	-	TGCGCCAGCAGCTTGTCCGGGACTTTCCAAGAGACCCAGTACTTC	CASSLSGTFQETQYF
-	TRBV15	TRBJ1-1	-	TGTGCCACCAGCAGAGATAATCTGAACACTGAAGCTTTCTTT	CATSRDNLNTEAFF
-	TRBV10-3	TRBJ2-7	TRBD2	TGTGCCATCAGTGACTTAGCGGGGGGTCTCCACGAGCAGTACTTC	CAISDLAGGLHEQYF
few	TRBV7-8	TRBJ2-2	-	TGTGCCAGCAGCTTTAGGGGCGGGGAGCTGTTTTTT	CASSFRGGELFF
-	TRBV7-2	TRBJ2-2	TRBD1	TGTGCCAGCAGCCAGGACAGGGTTGGCGGGGAGCTGTTTTTT	CASSQDRVGGELFF
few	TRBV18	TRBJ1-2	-	TGTGCCAGCTCGGAACAGGGCCCGCCCTATGGCTACACCTTC	CASSEQGPPYGYTF
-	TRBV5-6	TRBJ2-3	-	TGTGCCAGCAGCTTGACAGGGCCAGATACGCAGTATTTT	CASSLTGPDTQYF
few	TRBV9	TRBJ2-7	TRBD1	TGTGCCAGCAGCACGGGACAGGTCAAGGGCGGGCAGTACTTC	CASSTGQVKGGQYF
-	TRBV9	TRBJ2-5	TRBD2	TGTGCCAGCAGCGCGGGACAGGGACTAGCGGGGGGATCACGAGAGACCCAGTACTTC	CASSAGQGLAGGSRETQYF
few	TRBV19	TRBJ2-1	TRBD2	TGTGCCAGTAGTAGACTAGCGGGGATTGGGAATGAGCAGTTCTTC	CASSRLAGIGNEQFF
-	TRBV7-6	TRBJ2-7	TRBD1	TGTGCCAGCAGCTTAGGTGTCGCTCGCCTTCCTAGGACAGGTCCCTACGAGCAGTACTTC	CASSLGVARLPRTGPYEQYF
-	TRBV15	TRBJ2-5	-	TGTGCCACCAGCAGAGACAGGGTCCAAGAGACCCAGTACTTC	CATSRDRVQETQYF
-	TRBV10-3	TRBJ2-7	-	TGTGCCATAAGGAAAGAAGGGACAATCTACGAGCAGTACTTC	CAIRKEGTIYEQYF
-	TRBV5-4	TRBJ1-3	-	TGTGCCAGCAGCTTGGCGGGCTCTGGAAACACCATATATTTT	CASSLAGSGNTIYF
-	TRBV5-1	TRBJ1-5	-	TGCGCCAGCAGCCAAACAGGGAATCAGCCCCAGCATTTT	CASSQTGNQPQHF
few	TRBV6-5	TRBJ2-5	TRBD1	TGTGCCAGCAGACGACCGGGACAGGGAACCCAGTACTTC	CASRRPGQGTQYF
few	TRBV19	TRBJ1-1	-	TGTGCCGCCGGGGATCCAGGTATGAACACTGAAGCTTTCTTT	CAAGDPGMNTEAFF
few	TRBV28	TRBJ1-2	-	TGTGCCAGCAGTTTAGACAGTAACTATGGCTACACCTTC	CASSLDSNYGYTF
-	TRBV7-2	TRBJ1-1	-	TGTGCCAGCAGCCAACCCTGGGGGACAAGGGGTGGGAACACTGAAGCTTTCTTT	CASSQPWGTRGGNTEAFF
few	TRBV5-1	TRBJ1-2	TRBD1	TGCGCCAGCAGCCAAACCGACAGGGGAGGCTACACCTTC	CASSQTDRGGYTF
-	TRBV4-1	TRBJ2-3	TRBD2	TGCGCCAGCAGCCTCCTAGCGGGGGGGCCGACAGATACGCAGTATTTT	CASSLLAGGPTDTQYF
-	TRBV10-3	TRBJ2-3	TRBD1	TGTGCCATCAGACGCACAGGGGCAGATACGCAGTATTTT	CAIRRTGADTQYF
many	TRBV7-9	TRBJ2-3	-	TGTGCCAGCAACGAGGGCGGCAGTACGCAGTATTTT	CASNEGGSTQYF
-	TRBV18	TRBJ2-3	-	TGTGCCAGCTCCTTCGAGACTGGGTTTACAGATACGCAGTATTTT	CASSFETGFTDTQYF
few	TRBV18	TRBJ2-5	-	TGTGCCAGCTCTCCAGGGGAGCAGACCCAGTACTTC	CASSPGEQTQYF
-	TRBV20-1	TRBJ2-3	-	TGCAGTGCGAGGACAGATACGCAGTATTTT	CSARTDTQYF
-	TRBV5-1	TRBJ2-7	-	TGCGCCAGCAGCCTACCGGAGGACGAGCAGTACTTC	CASSLPEDEQYF
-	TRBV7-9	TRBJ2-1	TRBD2	TGTGCCAGCAGCCGCCGGTCGGCGGGGGGATTCGATGAGCAGTTCTTC	CASSRRSAGGFDEQFF
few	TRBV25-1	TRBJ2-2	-	TGTGCCAGCAGTGAATCCAGGGGTTACACCGGGGAGCTGTTTTTT	CASSESRGYTGELFF
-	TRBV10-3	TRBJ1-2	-	TGTGCCATCACTCCCGACACGCACAACTTCGGCTATGGCTACACCTTC	CAITPDTHNFGYGYTF
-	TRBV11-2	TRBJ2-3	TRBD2	TGTGCCAGCAGCATTACCTTGACTAGCTGGGGCACAGATACGCAGTATTTT	CASSITLTSWGTDTQYF
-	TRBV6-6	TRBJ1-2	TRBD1	TGTGCCAGCAGAGTTGGGACAGCCCCTAACTATGGCTACACCTTC	CASRVGTAPNYGYTF
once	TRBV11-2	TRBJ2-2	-	TGTGCCAGCAGCCAGAAGGGGGTCTATGGAGAAAACACCGGGGAGCTGTTTTTT	CASSQKGVYGENTGELFF
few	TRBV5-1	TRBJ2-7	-	TGCGCCAGCAGCTTGGGTAGCGGTTCCTACGAGCAGTACTTC	CASSLGSGSYEQYF
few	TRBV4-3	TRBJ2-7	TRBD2	TGCGCCAGCAGCCTGAACCGGGGTAGCGGGGGTTACGAGCAGTACTTC	CASSLNRGSGGYEQYF
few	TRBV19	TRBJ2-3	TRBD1	TGTGCCAGTACTCTTGGGCAGGGGGCGGATACGCAGTATTTT	CASTLGQGADTQYF
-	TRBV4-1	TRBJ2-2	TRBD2	TGCGCCAGCAGCCAAGTGGGGAGGGCCACCGGGGAGCTGTTTTTT	CASSQVGRATGELFF
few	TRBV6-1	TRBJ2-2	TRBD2	TGTGCCAGCAGTGGTAGGGCTAGCGGGGGAGCCGGGGAGCTGTTTTTT	CASSGRASGGAGELFF
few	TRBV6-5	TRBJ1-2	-	TGTGCCAGCAGTGGAGCTAACTATGGCTACACCTTC	CASSGANYGYTF